Given below is one T cell receptor (beta chain) in context. Its antigen is unknown. Germline V gene lookup returns CDR1 SGDLS and CDR2 YYNGEE. V was pared by 0 bases and J by 7 bases, with 10 bases between. The CDR3 contains 13 residues. The method was immunoSEQ multiplex PCR; TCRdb's version includes in-frame clones alone and lacks a portion of them. The data hold 12,000 or so clones, with about 95% observed a single time. This specimen comes from a study of T cells and Merkel cell carcinoma outcomes. Study conclusions and caveats: Repertoire plus T-cell density reportedly predicted Merkel cell carcinoma outcomes.

The sequence came from a human donor with Merkel cell carcinoma. The V and J genes are TRBV9 and TRBJ1-1; D remains unclear. The sequencing input was tumor tissue from Merkel cell carcinoma. CDR3 sequence: CASSVDFWGEAFF. The CDR3 DNA follows: TGTGCCAGCAGCGTAGACTTTTGGGGTGAAGCTTTCTTT. Full variable domain (remainder filled in from reference TRBV9 and TRBJ1-1): DSGVTQTPKHLITATGQRVTLRCSPRSGDLSVYWYQQSLDQGLQFLIQYYNGEERAKGNILERFSAQQFPDLHSELNLSSLELGDSALYFCASSVDFWGEAFFGQGTRLTVV.